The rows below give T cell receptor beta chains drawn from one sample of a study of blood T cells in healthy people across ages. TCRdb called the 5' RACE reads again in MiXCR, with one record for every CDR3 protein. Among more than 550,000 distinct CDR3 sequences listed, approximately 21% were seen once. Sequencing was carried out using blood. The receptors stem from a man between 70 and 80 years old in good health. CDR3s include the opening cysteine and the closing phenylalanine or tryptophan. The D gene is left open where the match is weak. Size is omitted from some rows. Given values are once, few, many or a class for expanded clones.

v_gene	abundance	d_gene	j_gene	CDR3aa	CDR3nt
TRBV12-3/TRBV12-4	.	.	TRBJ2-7	CASRLRGNEQYF	TGTGCCAGCAGGCTCAGGGGCAACGAGCAGTACTTC
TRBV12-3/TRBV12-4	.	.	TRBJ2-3	CASSPTSRGKADMQYF	TGTGCCAGCAGTCCGACTAGCAGGGGGAAAGCAGATATGCAGTATTTT
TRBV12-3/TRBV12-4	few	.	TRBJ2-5	CASSLTGSWETQYF	TGTGCCAGCAGTCTTACAGGGAGTTGGGAGACCCAGTACTTC
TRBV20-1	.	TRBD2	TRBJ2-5	CSAHTSGGSRETQYF	TGCAGTGCTCACACTAGCGGGGGGTCCCGGGAGACCCAGTACTTC
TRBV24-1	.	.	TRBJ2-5	CATSDPHSETQYF	TGTGCCACCAGTGATCCCCATTCCGAGACCCAGTACTTC
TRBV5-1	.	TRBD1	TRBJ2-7	CASSWGQGAYEQYF	TGCGCCAGCAGCTGGGGACAGGGGGCTTACGAGCAGTACTTC
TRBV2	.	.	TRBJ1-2	CASSLQQALNYGYTF	TGTGCCAGCAGTTTACAACAGGCTCTTAACTATGGCTACACCTTC
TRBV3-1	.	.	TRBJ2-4	CASSQGGSNIQYF	TGTGCCAGCAGCCAGGGGGGATCCAACATTCAGTACTTC
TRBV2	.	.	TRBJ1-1	CASSEMVGNTEAFF	TGTGCCAGCAGTGAGATGGTAGGGAACACTGAAGCTTTCTTT
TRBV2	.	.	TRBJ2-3	CASLEERGTDTQYF	TGTGCCAGCCTAGAAGAACGTGGCACAGATACGCAGTATTTT
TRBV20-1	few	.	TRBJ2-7	CSASDHPYEQYF	TGCAGTGCTAGCGATCACCCCTACGAGCAGTACTTC
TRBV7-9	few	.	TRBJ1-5	CASSPEGPYSNQPQHF	TGTGCCAGCAGCCCCGAGGGACCCTATAGCAATCAGCCCCAGCATTTT
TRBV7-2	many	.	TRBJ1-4	CASSSPDDPATNEKLFF	TGTGCCAGCAGCTCCCCGGACGACCCCGCAACTAATGAAAAACTGTTTTTT
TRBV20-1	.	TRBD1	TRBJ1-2	CSAQRDRGPSLAYGYTF	TGCAGTGCCCAAAGGGACAGGGGGCCCTCCTTGGCCTATGGCTACACCTTC
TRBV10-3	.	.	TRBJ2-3	CAISGAGAITTSTDTQYF	TGTGCCATCAGTGGGGCAGGGGCTATTACTACTAGCACAGATACGCAGTATTTT
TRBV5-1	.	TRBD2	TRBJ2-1	CASSWDYQNEQFF	TGCGCCAGCAGCTGGGACTACCAGAATGAGCAGTTCTTC
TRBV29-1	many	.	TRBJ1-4	CSVEVNEKLFF	TGCAGCGTTGAAGTAAATGAAAAACTGTTTTTT
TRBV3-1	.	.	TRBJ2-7	CASSRVEYEQYF	TGTGCCAGCAGCCGGGTCGAGTACGAACAGTACTTC
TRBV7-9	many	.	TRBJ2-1	CASSFRQAYNEQFF	TGTGCCAGCAGCTTTAGACAGGCCTACAATGAGCAGTTCTTC
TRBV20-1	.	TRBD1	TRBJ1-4	CSARVPGTGTANEKLFF	TGCAGTGCTAGAGTCCCCGGGACAGGGACCGCTAATGAAAAACTGTTTTTT
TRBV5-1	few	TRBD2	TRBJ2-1	CASSSVVGGDEGNEQFF	TGCGCCAGCAGCTCCGTCGTTGGGGGGGACGAGGGCAATGAGCAGTTCTTC
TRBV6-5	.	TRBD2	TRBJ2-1	CASSHKRLAGTSSYNEQFF	TGTGCCAGCAGTCACAAGCGACTAGCGGGCACGAGCTCCTACAATGAGCAGTTCTTC